One sample yielded the 22 T cell receptor beta chains listed below, sequenced in a study of CXCR3 chemokines and chemotherapy response in bladder cancer. TCRdb ran MiXCR on the PCR reads and lists one entry per CDR3 protein. In the table there are roughly 2,000 distinct CDR3 sequences, 7.4% of which are singletons. This specimen was taken from a patient whose treatment included neoadjuvant chemotherapy. The receptor set was obtained from a human donor with bladder cancer that responded to neoadjuvant chemotherapy.

In its sample, this clonotype was seen many times. The rearrangement joins TRBV12-3 or TRBV12-4 to TRBJ2-1, with 7 bases aligning to TRBD1. There are 16 residues in the CDR3. V gave up 6 bases and J gave up 3 bases; unmatched junction bases: 11. CDR3 protein: CASSTQGPPVYNEQFF. In nucleotides, the CDR3 is TGTGCCAGCAGCACACAGGGGCCCCCTGTCTACAATGAGCAGTTCTTC.

This clonotype counts as medium-sized. The chain recombines TRBV13 with TRBJ1-1, with 7 bases that match TRBD1. Germline V lookup: CDR1 PRHDT, CDR2 FYEKMQ (reference sequence). Losses at the gene ends were 5 bases for V and 1 base for J; bases not matched to a gene: 7. The CDR3 covers 15 residues. CDR3 coding DNA: TGTGCCAGCAGCGCACGACAGGGTTGGAACACTGAAGCTTTCTTT. It is translated as CASSARQGWNTEAFF.

This clonotype is medium-sized by share. The DNA for the CDR3 is TGTGCCAGCAGAGATCCAGGGTATTACGAGCAGTACTTC. It yields the protein CASRDPGYYEQYF. The chain joins TRBV6-5 to TRBJ2-7, with D perhaps TRBD1 (5 bases). Trimming pared 6 bases from V and 4 bases from J, leaving 13 bases between. Germline V gene lookup returns CDR1 MNHEY and CDR2 SVGAGI. The CDR3 loop spans 13 amino acids.

This clonotype has ten or more counts. V is TRBV5-4 and J is TRBJ1-2; maybe TRBD1 (5 bases). The CDR3 spans 12 residues. Germline V gene sequence: CDR1 SGHNT, CDR2 YYREEE (reference sequence). Trimming pared 7 bases from V and 6 bases from J, leaving 13 bases between. Here the CDR3 reads CASSQGPDGYTF. As DNA, the CDR3 is TGTGCCAGCTCGCAGGGCCCTGATGGCTACACCTTC.

This clonotype has only a few counts. The V call is TRBV12-3 or TRBV12-4, the J call TRBJ2-7; perhaps TRBD2 as D (6 bases). Between the trimmed V and J ends, which lost 2 bases and 6 bases, there was a span of 8 bases. The CDR3 is 12 amino acids. The CDR3 DNA follows: TGTGCCAGCAGTTTACGGGGGTTCGAGCAGTACTTC. It is translated as CASSLRGFEQYF.

This clonotype is classed as medium-sized. The rearrangement uses TRBV6-5 and TRBJ1-2; D call uncertain. Trimming removed 0 bases from V and 0 bases from J, with 8 bases in between. Germline lookup yields CDR1 MNHEY and CDR2 SVGAGI. The CDR3 is 15 amino acids. The CDR3: CASSYSGGSNYGYTF. The CDR3 DNA sequence: TGTGCCAGCAGTTACTCCGGAGGGTCTAACTATGGCTACACCTTC.

This clonotype is labeled as medium-sized. The V call is TRBV19, the J call TRBJ1-1, with D maybe TRBD1 (6 bases). CDR1 is LNHDA, CDR2 SQIVND, per germline (reference sequence). Trimming removed 1 base from V and 6 bases from J, with 12 bases in between. The CDR3 has 14 residues. This CDR3 reads CASSIVGGLSEAFF. CDR3 in DNA: TGTGCCAGTAGTATAGTAGGGGGATTGTCTGAAGCTTTCTTT.

This clonotype qualifies as medium-sized. The chain uses TRBV10-3 and TRBJ1-6; D gene uncertain. Germline CDR1 ENHRY, CDR2 SYGVKD. The CDR3 sequence is 16 residues long. Trimming pared 1 base from V and 0 bases from J, leaving 7 bases between. CDR3: CAISEWENSYNSPLHF. CDR3 coding DNA: TGTGCCATCAGTGAGTGGGAGAACTCCTATAATTCACCCCTCCACTTT.

This clonotype was seen more than once but under ten times. The chain recombines TRBV27 with TRBJ2-7; no clear D. Germline V gives CDR1 MNHEY, CDR2 SMNVEV (reference sequence). Trimming cost V 5 bases and J 1 base, with 9 bases left between them. The CDR3 length is 13 residues. The CDR3 loop is CASSQFESYEQYF. The CDR3, as DNA: TGTGCCAGCAGTCAATTCGAGTCCTACGAGCAGTACTTC.

The rearrangement links TRBV9 to TRBJ2-5; TRBD1 or TRBD2 may be the D gene (7 bases each). The germline V gene encodes CDR1 SGDLS and CDR2 YYNGEE. The CDR3 has 17 residues. Trimming took 0 bases from V and 2 from J, leaving 17 bases between them. Here the CDR3 DNA reads TGTGCCAGCAGCGTAGGAGGCAGGGGGGGGGTTCAAGAGACCCAGTACTTC. Amino acids: CASSVGGRGGVQETQYF.

This clonotype showed up many times. V and J are TRBV18 and TRBJ2-5; no reliable D call. Germline CDR1 reads KGHSH; CDR2 reads LQKENI. Trimming cost V 0 bases and J 1 base, with 3 bases left between them. The CDR3 length is 13 residues. The CDR3 protein is CASSPPVQETQYF. The CDR3 DNA follows: TGTGCCAGCTCACCACCTGTCCAAGAGACCCAGTACTTC.

In its sample, this clonotype ranks as medium-sized. The chain recombines TRBV11-2 with TRBJ2-7; TRBD1 is a possible D gene (6 bases). CDR1 is SGHAT, CDR2 FQNNGV, per germline. Deletions cut 5 bases from V and 4 bases from J, with 18 bases between. The CDR3 is made up of 15 amino acids. This CDR3 is CASSPPGHRAYEQYF. The CDR3 coding sequence is TGTGCCAGCAGCCCGCCGGGACACAGGGCTTACGAGCAGTACTTC.

This clonotype was recorded many times. CDR3 loop: CASSHYRQGTYEQYF. The DNA for the CDR3 is TGTGCCAGCAGCCACTACCGACAGGGAACCTACGAGCAGTACTTC. This rearrangement joins TRBV6-6 to TRBJ2-7, with 7 bases fitting TRBD1. The CDR3 spans 15 residues. Germline loops: CDR1 MNHNY, CDR2 SVGAGI (reference sequence). The V segment lost 6 bases and the J segment 2 bases; nucleotides outside the gene matches: 10.

This clonotype was seen many times. V usage is TRBV13 and J usage is TRBJ2-7; D could derive from TRBD1 or TRBD2 (5 bases each). V lost 2 bases and J 3 bases, leaving 14 bases between the germline ends. Looked up from germline, CDR1 is PRHDT and CDR2 is FYEKMQ (reference sequence). There are 15 residues in the CDR3. CDR3 in DNA: TGTGCCAGCAGCTTAAGCCCCGGGGACCTCTACGAGCAGTACTTC. Residues: CASSLSPGDLYEQYF.

This clonotype occurred many times. DNA of the CDR3: TGCAGTGCAAGCGACCGCCGGAACACCGGGGAGCTGTTTTTT. Translating it yields CSASDRRNTGELFF. The chain carries TRBV20-1 and TRBJ2-2; D is undetermined. Trimming pared 6 bases from V and 1 base from J, leaving 12 bases between. This CDR3 contains 14 residues. Germline V CDR1 and CDR2: DFQATT, SNEGSKA (reference sequence).

This clonotype was observed at least ten times. CDR3 bases: TGTGCCACCAGCAGAGATTCGGCGGGAGCTTATGAGCAGTTCTTC. As protein: CATSRDSAGAYEQFF. V and J are TRBV15 and TRBJ2-1; 7 positions match TRBD2. Trimming cost V 0 bases and J 8 bases; bases outside gene matches: 7. The CDR3 sequence is 15 residues long. Germline V gene data show CDR1 as LNHNV and CDR2 as YYDKDF (reference sequence).

This clonotype came up many times. CDR3 loop: CATSRAASDYNEQFF. The CDR3 region has the DNA TGTGCCACCAGCAGGGCCGCCTCCGACTACAATGAGCAGTTCTTC. The gene calls are TRBV15 and TRBJ2-1; no clear D. The CDR3 consists of 15 residues. From germline, CDR1 is LNHNV and CDR2 YYDKDF (reference sequence). Deletions cut 3 bases from V and 3 bases from J, with 12 bases between.

This clonotype is termed medium-sized. V is TRBV6-6 and J is TRBJ2-5; D is unclear. This CDR3 contains 15 residues. Germline V gene data show CDR1 as MNHNY and CDR2 as SVGAGI (reference sequence). V gave up 6 bases and J gave up 0 bases, with 14 bases separating them. The CDR3 DNA follows: TGTGCCAGCAGCCTTTCTCTGGCGGACCAAGAGACCCAGTACTTC. It translates to CASSLSLADQETQYF.

In its sample, this clonotype is medium-sized. The rearrangement links TRBV19 to TRBJ2-7; D might be TRBD2 (6 bases). With 8 bases removed from V and 4 bases from J, the gap between germline ends came to 15 bases. The CDR3 has 13 amino acids. In germline, CDR1 is LNHDA, CDR2 SQIVND (reference sequence). CDR3 nucleotides: TGTGCCAGTTCCCCGCCGGAGGGGTACGAGCAGTACTTC. This translates into CASSPPEGYEQYF.

This clonotype is labeled medium-sized (0.01 to 0.1%). V is TRBV10-3 and J is TRBJ2-7; D perhaps matches TRBD2 (5 bases). V was clipped by 3 bases and J by 2 bases, with 5 bases between them. The V gene's germline CDR1 is ENHRY and CDR2 SYGVKD. The CDR3 contains 12 residues. CDR3 sequence: CAISDGTYEQYF. The CDR3 DNA follows: TGTGCCATCAGTGACGGGACCTACGAGCAGTACTTC.

This clonotype occurred a few times. V usage is TRBV5-4 and J usage is TRBJ2-6; D is ambiguous. CDR1 is SGHNT and CDR2 is YYREEE in the germline V gene (reference sequence). The CDR3 is 14 amino acids. V was shortened by 4 bases and J by 0 bases, with 5 bases between the two germline ends. The CDR3 nucleotides read TGTGCCAGCAGCCGGAGCTCTGGGGCCAACGTCCTGACTTTC. It is translated as CASSRSSGANVLTF.

This clonotype has ten or more counts. This chain links TRBV6-6 with TRBJ2-7; 7 positions agree with TRBD2. The germline V gene encodes CDR1 MNHNY and CDR2 SVGAGI (reference sequence). This CDR3 is 13 amino acids long. Germline trimming cut 7 bases from V and 5 bases from J; bases unmatched to any gene: 8. The CDR3 sequence is CASIPGGSNEQYF. CDR3 in DNA: TGTGCCAGCATCCCCGGGGGGAGCAACGAGCAGTACTTC.